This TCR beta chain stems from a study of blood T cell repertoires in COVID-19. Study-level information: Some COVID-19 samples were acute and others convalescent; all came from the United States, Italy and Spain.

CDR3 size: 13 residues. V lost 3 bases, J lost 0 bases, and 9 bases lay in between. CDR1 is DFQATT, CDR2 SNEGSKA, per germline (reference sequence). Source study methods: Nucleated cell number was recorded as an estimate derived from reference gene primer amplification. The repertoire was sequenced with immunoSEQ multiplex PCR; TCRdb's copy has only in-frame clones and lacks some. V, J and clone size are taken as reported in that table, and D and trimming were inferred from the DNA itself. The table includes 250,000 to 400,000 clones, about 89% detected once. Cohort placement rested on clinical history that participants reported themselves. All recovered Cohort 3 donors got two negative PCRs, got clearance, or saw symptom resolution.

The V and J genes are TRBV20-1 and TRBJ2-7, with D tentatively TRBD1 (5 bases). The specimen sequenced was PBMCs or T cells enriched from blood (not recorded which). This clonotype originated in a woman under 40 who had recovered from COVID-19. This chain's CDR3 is CSASRGFSYEQYF. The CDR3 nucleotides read TGCAGTGCTAGTAGGGGCTTCTCCTACGAGCAGTACTTC.